A selection of T cell receptor beta chains follows, all from one sample in a study of T cells in Graves' hyperthyroidism and ophthalmopathy. TCRdb reprocessed the multiplex PCR reads with MiXCR, giving one entry per CDR3 protein. The sample has 540,000 or so distinct CDR3 sequences, less than 20% seen once. The sequencing input was blood. These receptors all stem from a woman aged 25 to 45 with Graves' hyperthyroidism. CDR3s include the opening cysteine and the closing phenylalanine or tryptophan. D genes are given only for firm matches. Size values are once, few and many counts, or a class for expanded clones, and some rows have none.

V	length	D	size	J	CDR3	DNA
TRBV20-1	16	TRBD1	many	TRBJ1-1	CSARKGTGVKNTEAFF	TGCAGTGCTAGAAAAGGGACAGGGGTGAAGAACACTGAAGCTTTCTTT
TRBV5-1	18	TRBD2	many	TRBJ2-3	CASSPGLAGGVSTDTQYF	TGCGCCAGCAGCCCGGGACTAGCGGGAGGCGTGAGCACAGATACGCAGTATTTT
TRBV20-1	14	-	-	TRBJ1-6	CSASRQPPNSPLHF	TGCAGTGCTAGCAGGCAGCCCCCCAATTCACCCCTCCACTTT
TRBV19	15	-	many	TRBJ1-5	CASSIARRLNQPQHF	TGTGCCAGTAGTATAGCCAGGAGGCTCAATCAGCCCCAGCATTTT
TRBV27	16	TRBD2	many	TRBJ2-5	CASSPGTSGSLETQYF	TGTGCCAGCAGTCCCGGGACTAGCGGGAGTCTGGAGACCCAGTACTTC
TRBV7-6	15	-	many	TRBJ2-3	CASSLLAAGTDTQYF	TGTGCCAGCAGCTTATTAGCGGCGGGCACAGATACGCAGTATTTT
TRBV11-2	15	TRBD1	many	TRBJ1-3	CASSLDRVNGNTIYF	TGTGCCAGCAGCCTCGACAGGGTTAATGGAAACACCATATATTTT
TRBV5-6	15	-	many	TRBJ2-1	CASSLASAPYNEQFF	TGTGCCAGCAGCTTGGCCTCAGCCCCCTACAATGAGCAGTTCTTC
TRBV9	15	-	-	TRBJ1-6	CASSVGTASDSPLHF	TGTGCCAGCAGCGTCGGGACGGCCTCTGATTCACCCCTCCACTTT
TRBV19	15	-	-	TRBJ1-5	CASLGPGPINQPQHF	TGTGCCAGTCTTGGTCCCGGCCCAATCAATCAGCCCCAGCATTTT
TRBV5-1	15	TRBD2	many	TRBJ2-3	CASSLDSGSFDTQYF	TGCGCCAGCAGCTTGGATAGCGGGAGTTTTGATACGCAGTATTTT
TRBV9	17	TRBD2	-	TRBJ2-2	CASSVVRTSEDTGELFF	TGTGCCAGCAGCGTAGTCCGGACTAGCGAAGACACCGGGGAGCTGTTTTTT
TRBV7-9	14	-	many	TRBJ2-7	CASSWLAGSYEQYF	TGTGCCAGCAGCTGGTTGGCAGGGTCCTACGAGCAGTACTTC
TRBV28	15	-	few	TRBJ1-5	CATLQDTGSNQPQHF	TGTGCCACCTTACAAGACACAGGGTCGAATCAGCCCCAGCATTTT
TRBV12-3/TRBV12-4	17	-	few	TRBJ1-1	CASTLRGGGSMNTEAFF	TGTGCCAGCACCCTCCGGGGCGGGGGAAGCATGAACACTGAAGCTTTCTTT
TRBV6-2/TRBV6-3	12	-	-	TRBJ2-2	CASSRDFGELFF	TGTGCCAGCAGTCGGGACTTCGGGGAGCTGTTTTTT
TRBV28	17	-	many	TRBJ1-5	CASSHWRITDSNQPQHF	TGTGCCAGCAGTCACTGGCGTATCACAGATAGCAATCAGCCCCAGCATTTT
TRBV7-9	15	TRBD1	few	TRBJ2-7	CASSTGTGGFNEQYF	TGTGCCAGCAGCACCGGCACAGGGGGTTTCAACGAGCAGTACTTC
TRBV27	14	-	-	TRBJ2-7	CASNGLVDTYEPYF	TGTGCCAGCAATGGGCTAGTTGATACCTACGAGCCGTACTTC
TRBV10-3	13	-	few	TRBJ2-1	CAISGDRLGGQFF	TGTGCCATCAGTGGGGACCGACTGGGCGGGCAGTTCTTC
TRBV30	15	TRBD2	many	TRBJ2-7	CAWSKVAGRNYEQYF	TGTGCCTGGAGTAAGGTAGCGGGACGTAACTACGAGCAGTACTTC
TRBV20-1	15	-	few	TRBJ1-3	CSARDPTGAGNTIYF	TGCAGTGCTAGAGATCCAACTGGGGCTGGAAACACCATATATTTT
TRBV10-3	15	TRBD1	few	TRBJ2-6	CAISEQGLGANVLTF	TGTGCCATCAGTGAACAGGGGCTGGGGGCCAACGTCCTGACTTTC
TRBV5-1	13	-	-	TRBJ2-2	CASSYLNTGELFF	TGCGCCAGCAGCTACCTGAACACCGGGGAGCTGTTTTTT
TRBV5-6	13	TRBD1	few	TRBJ1-5	CASSLEQGGPQHF	TGTGCCAGCAGCTTGGAGCAGGGGGGGCCCCAGCATTTT
TRBV5-1	15	TRBD1	-	TRBJ2-7	CASSYGQGYSYEQYF	TGCGCCAGCAGTTATGGACAGGGCTATTCCTACGAGCAGTACTTC
TRBV2	11	-	many	TRBJ1-4	CASSEVEKLFF	TGTGCCAGCAGTGAAGTTGAAAAACTGTTTTTT
TRBV6-1	13	-	many	TRBJ1-5	CASSRTGNQPQHF	TGTGCCAGCAGTAGGACGGGCAATCAGCCCCAGCATTTT
TRBV30	16	TRBD1	-	TRBJ2-1	CAWSVPWTGGYNEQFF	TGTGCCTGGAGTGTCCCCTGGACAGGGGGTTATAATGAGCAGTTCTTC
TRBV20-1	14	TRBD1	many	TRBJ1-5	CSATPGTGDQPQHF	TGCAGTGCAACACCCGGGACAGGAGACCAGCCCCAGCATTTT
TRBV12-3/TRBV12-4	16	TRBD1	many	TRBJ1-5	CASSYKQGARSQPQHF	TGTGCCAGCAGCTACAAGCAGGGGGCGCGAAGTCAGCCCCAGCATTTT
TRBV6-1	13	-	-	TRBJ1-5	CASGDFGNQPQHF	TGTGCCAGCGGGGACTTCGGCAATCAGCCCCAGCATTTT
TRBV5-6	16	TRBD1	many	TRBJ2-1	CASSSGTGGLGNEQFF	TGTGCCAGCAGCTCCGGGACAGGGGGCTTAGGCAATGAGCAGTTCTTC
TRBV10-3	17	TRBD2	many	TRBJ2-3	CAISPGLAGGITDTQYF	TGTGCCATCAGTCCGGGACTAGCGGGAGGAATCACAGATACGCAGTATTTT
TRBV28	15	TRBD2	many	TRBJ2-7	CASSLGLAGVVEQYF	TGTGCCAGCAGCCTCGGACTAGCGGGAGTGGTCGAGCAGTACTTC
TRBV19	17	TRBD2	few	TRBJ2-2	CASSIRWAGASTGELFF	TGTGCCAGTAGTATCCGCTGGGCGGGAGCGTCGACCGGGGAGCTGTTTTTT
TRBV24-1	13	-	few	TRBJ1-5	CATSDSNSGPQHF	TGTGCCACCAGTGATTCGAACTCGGGGCCCCAGCATTTT
TRBV9	11	-	few	TRBJ1-2	CASSVGWSYTF	TGTGCCAGCAGCGTAGGGTGGAGCTACACCTTC
TRBV24-1	16	TRBD2	many	TRBJ2-3	CATSPKLAGNTDTQYF	TGTGCCACCAGTCCGAAACTAGCGGGGAACACAGATACGCAGTATTTT
TRBV5-6	12	-	many	TRBJ2-7	CASTKDSYEQYF	TGTGCCAGCACGAAGGACTCCTACGAGCAGTACTTC
TRBV2	16	TRBD2	-	TRBJ2-6	CASSETLARGANVLTF	TGTGCCAGCAGCGAAACACTAGCGCGAGGGGCCAACGTCCTGACTTTC
TRBV5-6	13	-	-	TRBJ2-1	CASSLAIGSEQFF	TGTGCCAGCAGCTTGGCGATAGGCTCTGAGCAGTTCTTC
TRBV5-6	16	TRBD2	-	TRBJ2-3	CASSLGLAPTTDTQYF	TGTGCCAGCAGCTTGGGACTAGCGCCAACCACAGATACGCAGTATTTT
TRBV2	17	-	few	TRBJ2-3	CASTTSRDFLGADTQYF	TGTGCCAGCACCACAAGCAGGGACTTCCTGGGGGCAGATACGCAGTATTTT
TRBV12-3/TRBV12-4	14	-	few	TRBJ2-3	CASSRGTDTDTQYF	TGTGCCAGCAGTAGAGGCACAGACACAGATACGCAGTATTTT
TRBV4-2	13	-	-	TRBJ2-4	CASSQYPGNIQYF	TGTGCCAGCAGCCAATACCCAGGAAACATTCAGTACTTC
TRBV2	15	TRBD1	many	TRBJ1-5	CASSQTGQDNQPQHF	TGTGCCAGCAGTCAAACGGGACAGGACAATCAGCCCCAGCATTTT
TRBV12-3/TRBV12-4	17	-	few	TRBJ1-5	CASSLVAQVYSNQPQHF	TGTGCCAGCAGTTTAGTTGCACAGGTGTATAGCAATCAGCCCCAGCATTTT
TRBV28	15	-	many	TRBJ2-1	CASSLVFLAADEQFF	TGTGCCAGCAGTTTAGTTTTTTTGGCGGCGGATGAGCAGTTCTTC
TRBV20-1	13	TRBD2	many	TRBJ2-3	CSARVGGEDTQYF	TGCAGTGCTAGAGTTGGGGGGGAAGATACGCAGTATTTT
TRBV3-1	15	TRBD2	-	TRBJ2-1	CVSSLGTSGRGEQFF	TGTGTCAGCAGCCTAGGTACTAGCGGGAGGGGTGAGCAGTTCTTC
TRBV6-1	17	TRBD2	-	TRBJ2-3	CARTASGSRHSTDTQYF	TGTGCCAGGACAGCTAGCGGGAGCAGACATAGCACAGATACGCAGTATTTT
TRBV29-1	14	TRBD1	-	TRBJ2-3	CNVDPGQGTDTQYF	TGCAACGTTGATCCCGGACAGGGCACAGATACGCAGTATTTT
TRBV27	15	TRBD2	many	TRBJ2-7	CASCKGAGYLYEQYF	TGTGCCAGCTGTAAAGGAGCGGGGTACCTCTACGAGCAGTACTTC
TRBV28	18	-	many	TRBJ1-5	CASSKVSWNSGSNQPQHF	TGTGCCAGCAGTAAGGTCTCTTGGAACAGCGGATCAAATCAGCCCCAGCATTTT
TRBV6-1	16	TRBD1	few	TRBJ1-1	CASSMGPRTGDTEAFF	TGTGCCAGCAGTATGGGCCCCAGGACAGGGGACACTGAAGCTTTCTTT
TRBV15	13	TRBD2	few	TRBJ2-3	CATSREPTDTQYF	TGTGCCACCTCGCGGGAGCCGACAGATACGCAGTATTTT
TRBV7-9	15	-	few	TRBJ2-7	CASSLVAEQTYEQYF	TGTGCCAGCAGCTTAGTCGCGGAACAGACCTACGAGCAGTACTTC
TRBV20-1	12	-	-	TRBJ2-1	CSALLVIHEQFF	TGCAGTGCTCTCCTAGTAATCCATGAGCAGTTCTTC
TRBV2	13	-	many	TRBJ1-1	CASEGQLNTEAFF	TGTGCCAGTGAAGGCCAGTTGAACACTGAAGCTTTCTTT